The 21 T cell receptor beta chains listed next were all sequenced from one sample in a study of blood T cell repertoires in COVID-19. Sequencing was performed with immunoSEQ multiplex PCR; in TCRdb, only in-frame clones are kept and a portion is missing. The table includes a few hundred thousand clones, approximately 83% detected once. Sequenced: PBMCs or T cells enriched from blood (not recorded which). Receptors were obtained from a woman aged 50 to 65 who had recovered from COVID-19.

V usage is TRBV7-9 and J usage is TRBJ2-1; 7 positions match TRBD1. CDR1 SEHNR and CDR2 FQNEAQ come from the germline V gene (reference sequence). V gave up 4 bases and J gave up 2 bases; unmatched junction bases: 5. CDR3 size: 15 residues. The CDR3 sequence is CASSSTGVAYNEQFF. CDR3 nucleotide sequence: TGTGCCAGCAGCTCCACAGGGGTGGCCTACAATGAGCAGTTCTTC.

V usage is TRBV28 and J usage is TRBJ2-1; 9 nucleotides match TRBD2. The CDR3 totals 19 residues. CDR1 is MDHEN and CDR2 is SYDVKM in the germline V gene. The J segment lost 5 bases and the V segment lost 7 bases, leaving 21 bases of the junction unmatched. CDR3 sequence reads: CASTPHKGGRAGFNNEQFF. For the CDR3, the DNA is TGTGCCAGCACCCCTCATAAAGGCGGGAGGGCCGGGTTCAACAATGAGCAGTTCTTC.

DNA of the CDR3: TGTGCCAGCAGTTATTCCGGGGAAGGGAACTATGGCTACACCTTC. Translating gives CASSYSGEGNYGYTF. V and J are TRBV6-9 and TRBJ1-2; D unresolved. Between the trimmed V and J ends, which lost 0 bases and 2 bases, there was a span of 10 bases. The CDR3 length is 15 residues. Germline CDR1 and CDR2: MNHGY and SVAAGI.

The chain uses TRBV5-4 and TRBJ2-5, with TRBD2 matching 7 bases. Germline CDR1 reads SGHNT; CDR2 reads YYREEE (reference sequence). The CDR3 sequence is 14 residues long. Trimming at V came to 4 bases and at J to 2 bases, leaving 5 bases not matched to a gene. CDR3 nucleotides: TGTGCCAGCAGCCTAACTAGCGATCAAGAGACCCAGTACTTC. Residues: CASSLTSDQETQYF.

The rearrangement joins TRBV9 to TRBJ2-7; 8 bases agree with TRBD2. Germline V gene data show CDR1 as SGDLS and CDR2 as YYNGEE. There are 17 residues in the CDR3. V lost 0 bases to trimming and J lost 2 bases; unmatched junction nucleotides: 10. The CDR3 reads CASSVAQGELAAYEQYF. Written as DNA, the CDR3 is TGTGCCAGCAGCGTAGCACAAGGGGAACTAGCGGCCTACGAGCAGTACTTC.

This chain uses TRBV19 with TRBJ2-4, with 12 positions matching TRBD1. From germline, CDR1 is LNHDA and CDR2 SQIVND (reference sequence). J lost 7 bases, V lost 2 bases, and 3 bases had no gene match. This CDR3 has 15 residues. CDR3 nucleotide sequence: TGTGCCAGTAGTATATCGGGACAGGGGGCTAACATTCAGTACTTC. As protein: CASSISGQGANIQYF.

The chain couples TRBV7-9 to TRBJ2-7; D possibly corresponds to TRBD2 (6 bases). Germline loops: CDR1 SEHNR, CDR2 FQNEAQ (reference sequence). The CDR3 has 14 residues. Trimming left V 8 bases short and J 1 base short, with 15 bases between. The CDR3: CASVVSGSSYEQYF. In DNA, the CDR3 is TGTGCCAGCGTGGTTAGCGGTTCGTCCTACGAGCAGTACTTC.

The J gene is TRBJ2-2, the V gene TRBV18; weak D call: TRBD2 (5 bases). Germline CDR1 reads KGHSH; CDR2 reads LQKENI. This CDR3 has 17 amino acids. Trimming stripped 1 base from V and 4 bases from J, with 16 bases between. The CDR3 DNA reads as TGTGCCAGCTCACCACACCCCCCTAGCTCATTCACCGGGGAGCTGTTTTTT. Protein: CASSPHPPSSFTGELFF.

The chain carries TRBV7-8 and TRBJ1-1; TRBD1 aligns across 11 bases. The length of the CDR3 is 13 residues. Trimming removed 3 bases from V and 6 bases from J; junction bases left unmatched: 0. Germline CDR1 SGHVS, CDR2 FQNEAQ. CDR3 region: CASSLGQGAEAFF. CDR3 nucleotides: TGTGCCAGCAGCTTGGGACAGGGGGCTGAAGCTTTCTTT.

This sequence joins TRBV5-4 and TRBJ1-2, with 7 bases aligning to TRBD1. The CDR3 covers 16 residues. Losses at the gene ends were 4 bases for V and 2 bases for J; bases not matched to a gene: 11. Germline V gene data show CDR1 as SGHNT and CDR2 as YYREEE (reference sequence). As DNA, the CDR3 is TGTGCCAGCAGCAAGGCCCCCGGGACAGAGAACTATGGCTACACCTTC. This gives the protein CASSKAPGTENYGYTF.

The J gene is TRBJ1-2, the V gene TRBV7-9; tentative D call: TRBD1 (5 bases). This CDR3 has 13 residues. V dropped 5 bases and J dropped 8 bases, with 15 bases sitting between them. CDR1 and CDR2 (germline): SEHNR, FQNEAQ (reference sequence). The CDR3 sequence is CASSPAGDRGYTF. CDR3 DNA sequence: TGTGCCAGCAGCCCTGCGGGGGATAGGGGCTACACCTTC.

The chain employs TRBV19 and TRBJ2-5; D possibly corresponds to TRBD1 (5 bases). There are 12 residues in the CDR3. From germline, CDR1 is LNHDA and CDR2 SQIVND (reference sequence). Trimming shortened V by 6 bases and J by 2 bases, and 7 bases separated the two germline ends. The DNA for the CDR3 is TGTGCCAGTAGGGCAGGGCAAGAGACCCAGTACTTC. It encodes CASRAGQETQYF.

The V call is TRBV4-2, the J call TRBJ2-7; 8 bases fit TRBD2. This CDR3 has 15 residues. The junction had 3 bases not matched to a gene; V was cut back by 1 base and J by 1 base. CDR1 is LGHNA, CDR2 YNFKEQ, per germline. This chain's CDR3 is CASSQAGGGSYEQYF. The CDR3 nucleotides read TGTGCCAGCAGCCAAGCGGGAGGGGGATCCTACGAGCAGTACTTC.

V and J are TRBV9 and TRBJ1-2, with D possibly being TRBD1 (5 bases). The CDR3 is 17 residues long. Germline V gene sequence: CDR1 SGDLS, CDR2 YYNGEE. The V end lost 3 bases, the J end lost 4 bases, and 22 bases lay between the germline ends. The CDR3 is CASSGGRDRRAGYGYTF. The CDR3 DNA is TGTGCCAGCAGCGGGGGGAGGGACCGTAGAGCCGGCTATGGCTACACCTTC.

The genes are TRBV19 and TRBJ2-1; D ambiguous. There are 12 residues in the CDR3. CDR1 and CDR2 from the germline V gene are LNHDA and SQIVND (reference sequence). Trimming removed 4 bases at V and 5 bases at J, with 6 bases between. The CDR3 DNA sequence: TGTGCCAGTAGTAGGGCCAACAATGAGCAGTTCTTC. It translates to CASSRANNEQFF. Drawing the rest from reference TRBV19 and TRBJ2-1, the complete variable domain is DGGITQSPKYLFRKEGQNVTLSCEQNLNHDAMYWYRQDPGQGLRLIYYSQIVNDFQKGDIAEGYSVSREKKESFPLTVTSAQKNPTAFYLCASSRANNEQFFGPGTRLTVL.

The CDR3 nucleotides are TGTGCCAGCAGTTTAGACAGGAACACCGGGGAGCTGTTTTTT. Its protein product is CASSLDRNTGELFF. This chain links TRBV28 with TRBJ2-2, with a weak D call TRBD1 (5 bases). This CDR3 is built from 14 residues. Trimming stripped 2 bases from V and 1 base from J, with 5 bases between. Germline lookup yields CDR1 MDHEN and CDR2 SYDVKM. The whole variable domain, remainder taken from reference TRBV28 and TRBJ2-2, is DVKVTQSSRYLVKRTGEKVFLECVQDMDHENMFWYRQDPGLGLRLIYFSYDVKMKEKGDIPEGYSVSREKKERFSLILESASTNQTSMYLCASSLDRNTGELFFGEGSRLTVL.

Note on this clone: The same CDR3 arises from other DNA sequences in this sample as well. The V call is TRBV28, the J call TRBJ1-2, with D possibly being TRBD1 (6 bases). The CDR3 totals 14 residues. Germline V gene sequence: CDR1 MDHEN, CDR2 SYDVKM. The germline V and J ends were trimmed by 3 bases and 2 bases, with 10 bases remaining between them. The CDR3 reads CASSLGAGNYGYTF. The CDR3 DNA is TGTGCCAGCAGTTTGGGGGCAGGGAACTATGGCTACACCTTC.

The V gene is TRBV29-1, the J gene TRBJ1-2; 10 nucleotides align to TRBD1. Germline V CDR1 and CDR2: SQVTM, ANQGSEA. The V gene end was trimmed by 6 bases and the J gene end by 8 bases; junction bases not matched to a gene: 3. The CDR3 has 11 amino acids. CDR3 nucleotide sequence: TGCAGCGTCGACAGGGGGCAGGGCTACACCTTC. It specifies CSVDRGQGYTF.

The chain employs TRBV27 and TRBJ1-2; 7 bases match TRBD1. The CDR3 extends over 13 amino acids. The germline CDR1 and CDR2 sequences are MNHEY and SMNVEV (reference sequence). The V gene end was trimmed by 6 bases and the J gene end by 8 bases; junction bases not matched to a gene: 9. In nucleotides, the CDR3 is TGTGCCAGCAGATCAACAGGGGAACCGGGCTACACCTTC. As protein: CASRSTGEPGYTF.

CDR3 DNA: TGTGCCATCAGTGCGGATCAGGGGGCTTATCAGCCCCAGCATTTT. This gives the protein CAISADQGAYQPQHF. The gene calls are TRBV10-3 and TRBJ1-5, with 8 bases matching TRBD1. Germline CDR1 is ENHRY and CDR2 is SYGVKD. V trimming: 4 bases; J trimming: 5 bases; junction bases outside the gene matches: 7. The CDR3 is 15 residues long.

The rearrangement uses TRBV2 and TRBJ2-1, with D uncertain. The germline V and J ends were trimmed by 6 bases and 5 bases, with 14 bases remaining between them. The CDR3 is 14 amino acids. Germline CDR1 and CDR2: SNHLY and FYNNEI. This CDR3 is CASRETPRDNEQFF. Here the CDR3 DNA reads TGTGCCAGCAGGGAAACACCACGGGACAATGAGCAGTTCTTC.